This TCR beta chain was identified during a study of blood T cell repertoires in COVID-19. Study-level information: The United States, Italy and Spain provided the acute and convalescent COVID-19 samples.

TCRdb's table, derived via immunoSEQ multiplex PCR, lists solely in-frame clones and lacks some. Found here are under 200,000 clones, more than 75% of them singletons; the top ten hold 6%. Material for sequencing was peripheral blood. This TCR was recovered from a man aged 35-49 years with active or convalescent COVID-19.

CDR3 in DNA: TGCGCCAGCAGCCAAGGAAACGGGGGGCCTGAAGCTTTCTTT. As protein: CASSQGNGGPEAFF. The gene calls are TRBV4-1 and TRBJ1-1; a possible D gene is TRBD1 (6 bases). Germline CDR1 reads MGHRA; CDR2 reads YSYEKL. The ends were cut back, 1 base at V and 6 bases at J, with 12 bases in the middle. The length of the CDR3 is 14 residues.